The 5 T cell receptor beta chains presented below share a single source sample, sequenced in a study of blood T cell repertoires in COVID-19. TCRdb's copy holds only in-frame clones and misses some; the assay was immunoSEQ multiplex PCR. Among 120,000 or so clones, 83% were seen once, and the ten largest hold over 5%. Sequenced input: peripheral blood. These receptors were taken from a man older than 75 with active or convalescent COVID-19.

The J gene is TRBJ2-7, the V gene TRBV7-9; 13 positions match TRBD2. This CDR3 is built from 16 residues. The V gene end was trimmed by 6 bases and the J gene end by 2 bases; junction bases not matched to a gene: 7. The germline V gene has CDR1 SEHNR and CDR2 FQNEAQ (reference sequence). CDR3 protein: CASSRKGTSGAYEQYF. In DNA form, the CDR3 reads TGTGCCAGCAGTAGAAAAGGGACTAGCGGGGCCTACGAGCAGTACTTC.

This clone is a singleton in its sample. The rearrangement joins TRBV5-5 to TRBJ2-5; D ambiguous. V gave up 1 base and J gave up 7 bases, with 8 bases separating them. This CDR3 region has 12 residues. Germline CDR1 reads SGHKS; CDR2 reads YYEKEE (reference sequence). CDR3 DNA sequence: TGTGCCAGCAGCTTGTTAGATGGGACCCAGTACTTC. Protein sequence: CASSLLDGTQYF.

The J gene is TRBJ2-1, the V gene TRBV18, with 10 bases lining up with TRBD2. J lost 5 bases, V lost 5 bases, and 0 bases had no gene match. Per germline, CDR1 KGHSH and CDR2 LQKENI. The CDR3 has 13 amino acids. The CDR3 region is CASSGTSDNEQFF. CDR3 bases: TGTGCCAGCTCAGGGACTAGCGACAATGAGCAGTTCTTC.

The chain uses TRBV19 and TRBJ1-5; 8 positions agree with TRBD1. Germline CDR1 is LNHDA and CDR2 is SQIVND (reference sequence). The V and J ends lost 4 bases and 7 bases, in that order; junction bases with no gene match: 12. This CDR3 is 16 amino acids long. The CDR3 protein is CASSTQFGQGGQPQHF. CDR3 bases: TGTGCCAGTAGTACCCAATTCGGACAGGGAGGGCAGCCCCAGCATTTT.

The chain uses TRBV4-3 and TRBJ2-5; D is ambiguous. V lost 0 bases and J 5 bases, leaving 7 bases between the germline ends. The CDR3 consists of 13 residues. Germline-derived CDR1 and CDR2 are LGHNA and YSLEER. CDR3 coding DNA: TGCGCCAGCAGCCAAGATATAGAGGAGACCCAGTACTTC. Translation: CASSQDIEETQYF.